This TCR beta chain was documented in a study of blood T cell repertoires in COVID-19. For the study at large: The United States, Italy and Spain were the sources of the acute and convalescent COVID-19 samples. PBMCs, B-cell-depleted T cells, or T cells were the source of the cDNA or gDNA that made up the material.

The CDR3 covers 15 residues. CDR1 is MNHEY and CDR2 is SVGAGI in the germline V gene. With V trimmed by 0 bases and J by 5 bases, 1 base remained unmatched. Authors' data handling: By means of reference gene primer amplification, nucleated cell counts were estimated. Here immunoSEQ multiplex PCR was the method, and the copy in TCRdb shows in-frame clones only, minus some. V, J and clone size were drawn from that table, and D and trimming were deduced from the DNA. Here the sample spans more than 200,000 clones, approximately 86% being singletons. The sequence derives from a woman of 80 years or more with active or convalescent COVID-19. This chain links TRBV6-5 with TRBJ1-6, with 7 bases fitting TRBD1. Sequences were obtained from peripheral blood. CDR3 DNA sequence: TGTGCCAGCAGTTACTCCGGGACAGATAATTCACCCCTCCACTTT. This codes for CASSYSGTDNSPLHF.